This entry lists 31 T cell receptor beta chains sequenced from one sample in a study of T cell responses to AZD1222 COVID-19 vaccine. Clones were read by immunoSEQ multiplex PCR, and TCRdb kept only the in-frame ones, dropping some. This sample has about 150,000 clones, with 75% to 95% found just once. Source: peripheral blood, taken 28 days after the second AZD1222 dose. The receptor source for this set is an adult who received the AZD1222 COVID-19 vaccine.

This clone was found once. The rearrangement joins TRBV27 to TRBJ1-6; D is perhaps TRBD1 (6 bases). Germline loops: CDR1 MNHEY, CDR2 SMNVEV (reference sequence). Trimming pared 10 bases from V and 4 bases from J, leaving 11 bases between. CDR3 length equals 13 residues. In DNA form, the CDR3 reads TGTGCCACCAGGGGCGATTATAATTCACCCCTCCACTTT. Protein: CATRGDYNSPLHF.

The chain uses TRBV5-1 and TRBJ2-7; D gene uncertain. The germline V gene has CDR1 SGHRS and CDR2 YFSETQ. This CDR3 region has 11 residues. Trimming stripped 2 bases from V and 2 bases from J, with 2 bases between. As DNA, the CDR3 is TGCGCCAGCAGCTTACCCTACGAGCAGTACTTC. This sequence encodes CASSLPYEQYF.

The V and J genes are TRBV6-5 and TRBJ1-2; no definite D call. The CDR3 covers 13 residues. The ends were cut back, 2 bases at V and 2 bases at J, with 6 bases in the middle. Germline CDR1 reads MNHEY; CDR2 reads SVGAGI. This CDR3 is CASSYGVNYGYTF. The CDR3 DNA is TGTGCCAGCAGTTACGGGGTAAACTATGGCTACACCTTC.

The V gene is TRBV3-1 (or the pseudogene TRBV3-2), the J gene TRBJ1-5; D remains unclear. The V end was cut by 5 bases, the J end by 0 bases, with 8 bases between. Germline assignment: CDR1 LGHDT and CDR2 YNNKEL (reference sequence). The length of the CDR3 is 14 residues. CDR3 sequence: CASSRGFSNQPQHF. The CDR3 DNA follows: TGTGCCAGCAGCAGAGGTTTTAGCAATCAGCCCCAGCATTTT.

The gene calls are TRBV2 and TRBJ2-5; perhaps TRBD2 as D (6 bases). The CDR3 runs 12 residues. CDR1 and CDR2 from the germline V gene are SNHLY and FYNNEI. V lost 10 bases and J 0 bases, leaving 9 bases between the germline ends. CDR3 amino acids: CATRTNQETQYF. The CDR3 nucleotides are TGTGCCACCAGGACTAACCAAGAGACCCAGTACTTC.

V gene TRBV10-2 combines with J gene TRBJ2-7; D ambiguous. This CDR3 has 12 amino acids. Germline V gene data show CDR1 as WSHSY and CDR2 as SAAADI. V lost 4 bases, J lost 2 bases, and 6 bases lay in between. The CDR3 DNA is TGCGCCAGCAGTGCCCCTACCTACGAGCAGTACTTC. Its protein is CASSAPTYEQYF.

The chain uses TRBV18 and TRBJ2-3, with 9 bases matching TRBD1. CDR1 is KGHSH, CDR2 LQKENI, per germline. J was trimmed by 4 bases and V by 3 bases; bases with no gene match: 11. The CDR3 covers 17 residues. DNA for the CDR3: TGTGCCAGCTCACCCTTTCTGACAGGGGGTCACGCAGATACGCAGTATTTT. Translated: CASSPFLTGGHADTQYF.

The rearrangement joins TRBV6-5 to TRBJ1-5; D is unclear. Trimming took off 6 bases at V and 0 bases at J, with 9 bases between the two ends. CDR1 is MNHEY and CDR2 is SVGAGI in the germline V gene. The CDR3 has 14 residues. The CDR3 protein is CASSPVYSNQPQHF. The CDR3 DNA reads as TGTGCCAGCAGCCCGGTATATAGCAATCAGCCCCAGCATTTT.

The V call is TRBV2, the J call TRBJ2-1, with TRBD1 identical over 8 bases. The CDR3 spans 15 residues. Germline assignment: CDR1 SNHLY and CDR2 FYNNEI. Trimming cost V 8 bases and J 6 bases; bases outside gene matches: 12. CDR3 in amino acids: CASSFRGQAFNEQFF. The CDR3 DNA reads TGTGCCAGCTCTTTTAGGGGACAGGCTTTCAATGAGCAGTTCTTC.

CDR3 sequence reads: CASSKYPSGNTYNEQFF. The CDR3 DNA is TGTGCCAGCAGTAAATACCCCTCCGGGAACACCTACAATGAGCAGTTCTTC. The chain uses TRBV6-2 or TRBV6-3 and TRBJ2-1; possibly TRBD2 for D (5 bases). The CDR3 extends over 17 amino acids. Trimming cost V 5 bases and J 2 bases, with 19 bases left between them. Germline values: CDR1 MNHEY, CDR2 SVGEGT.

Comment on this clone: Different DNA sequences within this sample yield the same CDR3. The V gene is TRBV19, the J gene TRBJ2-1, with D possibly TRBD1 on 5 matching bases. Per germline, CDR1 LNHDA and CDR2 SQIVND (reference sequence). The CDR3 runs to 15 residues. Between the trimmed V and J ends, which lost 6 bases and 0 bases, there was a span of 12 bases. CDR3 residues: CASRPDRSSYNEQFF. The CDR3 nucleotides are TGTGCCAGTAGACCCGACAGAAGCTCCTACAATGAGCAGTTCTTC. Together with reference TRBV19 and TRBJ2-1, the CDR3 gives the full variable domain: DGGITQSPKYLFRKEGQNVTLSCEQNLNHDAMYWYRQDPGQGLRLIYYSQIVNDFQKGDIAEGYSVSREKKESFPLTVTSAQKNPTAFYLCASRPDRSSYNEQFFGPGTRLTVL.

The CDR3: CASSSEQGRNTIYF. In DNA form, the CDR3 reads TGTGCCAGCAGTAGCGAACAGGGGAGAAACACCATATATTTT. This chain links TRBV28 with TRBJ1-3, with 7 bases aligning to TRBD1. Trimming removed 5 bases from V and 5 bases from J; junction bases left unmatched: 6. This CDR3 contains 14 residues. CDR1 and CDR2 from the germline V gene are MDHEN and SYDVKM. The entire variable domain, with the rest obtained from reference TRBV28 and TRBJ1-3, is as follows: DVKVTQSSRYLVKRTGEKVFLECVQDMDHENMFWYRQDPGLGLRLIYFSYDVKMKEKGDIPEGYSVSREKKERFSLILESASTNQTSMYLCASSSEQGRNTIYFGEGSWLTVV.

The rearrangement joins TRBV6-5 to TRBJ2-2; 7 bases align to TRBD1. Trimming cost V 6 bases and J 13 bases; bases outside gene matches: 17. CDR1 MNHEY and CDR2 SVGAGI come from the germline V gene. The CDR3 loop spans 15 amino acids. DNA for the CDR3: TGTGCCAGCAGCGGTACCGGGACAGTTGGGTTAGGGCTGTTTTTT. This codes for CASSGTGTVGLGLFF.

J is TRBJ2-7 and V is TRBV7-6, with 8 nucleotides matching TRBD1. V was clipped by 2 bases and J by 3 bases; unmatched bases: 9. The V gene's germline CDR1 is SGHVS and CDR2 FNYEAQ. CDR3 size: 16 residues. The DNA for the CDR3 is TGTGCCAGCAGCTTACGCCCCGGGACAGGTCTCTACGAGCAGTACTTC. Encoded protein: CASSLRPGTGLYEQYF.

This clone was found a few times. The chain uses TRBV2 and TRBJ1-1, with TRBD1 matching over 8 bases. V dropped 2 bases and J dropped 10; count of bases not matched to a gene: 12. From germline, CDR1 is SNHLY and CDR2 FYNNEI. The CDR3 is made up of 15 amino acids. The CDR3 sequence: CASSESGGQGAVAFF. The DNA of the CDR3 is TGTGCCAGCAGTGAATCGGGTGGGCAGGGGGCAGTAGCTTTCTTT.

This chain uses TRBV5-4 with TRBJ2-1; no reliable D call. CDR3 length: 13 residues. V lost 5 bases to trimming and J lost 7 bases, with 13 bases between them. CDR1 is SGHNT, CDR2 YYREEE, per germline (reference sequence). The CDR3 DNA is TGTGCCAGCAGTATGGGTTCCGGTAATGAGCAGTTCTTC. As protein: CASSMGSGNEQFF. Supplemented by reference TRBV5-4 and TRBJ2-1, the full variable domain reads ETGVTQSPTHLIKTRGQQVTLRCSSQSGHNTVSWYQQALGQGPQFIFQYYREEENGRGNFPPRFSGLQFPNYSSELNVNALELDDSALYLCASSMGSGNEQFFGPGTRLTVL.

The gene calls are TRBV4-1 and TRBJ1-1; D is undetermined. The CDR3 consists of 15 residues. The germline CDR1 and CDR2 sequences are MGHRA and YSYEKL. V was clipped by 1 base and J by 3 bases, with 12 bases between them. CDR3 coding DNA: TGCGCCAGCAGCCAAGCCGGAGCCGGCTACACTGAAGCTTTCTTT. It encodes CASSQAGAGYTEAFF.

The CDR3 sequence: CASSDWGGSYNSPLHF. CDR3 nucleotides: TGTGCCAGCAGTGACTGGGGGGGCTCCTATAATTCACCCCTCCACTTT. The chain uses TRBV2 and TRBJ1-6; D possibly corresponds to TRBD1 (5 bases). This CDR3 is 16 amino acids long. Germline lookup yields CDR1 SNHLY and CDR2 FYNNEI. The ends were cut back, 3 bases at V and 0 bases at J, with 9 bases in the middle.

This chain connects TRBV7-7 to TRBJ2-3, with 12 bases identical to TRBD2. Germline CDR1 and CDR2: SSHAT and FNYEAQ (reference sequence). After removal of 6 bases from V and 2 bases from J, the junction contained 6 bases not matched to a gene. This CDR3 contains 16 residues. CDR3 sequence reads: CASSLGLAGTTDTQYF. The CDR3 coding sequence is TGTGCCAGCAGTCTTGGACTAGCGGGAACCACAGATACGCAGTATTTT.

The V and J genes are TRBV6-4 and TRBJ1-1; a weak D match, TRBD1 (6 bases). V was clipped by 4 bases and J by 4 bases, with 10 bases between them. The CDR3 extends over 13 amino acids. CDR1 MRHNA and CDR2 SNTAGT come from the germline V gene. The DNA for the CDR3 is TGTGCCAGCAGTGGGGACATGGGCACTGAAGCTTTCTTT. Protein sequence: CASSGDMGTEAFF.

The chain is built from TRBV3-1 (or the pseudogene TRBV3-2) and TRBJ2-1, with 10 bases matching TRBD1. The CDR3 totals 15 residues. CDR1 and CDR2 from the germline V gene are LGHDT and YNNKEL (reference sequence). V gave up 5 bases and J gave up 8 bases; unmatched junction bases: 9. As DNA, the CDR3 is TGTGCCAGCAGCAGGTCAGGGACAGGGGATCATGAGCAGTTCTTC. As protein: CASSRSGTGDHEQFF.

This clone was observed a few times. The V call is TRBV6-6, the J call TRBJ2-7, with 7 bases fitting TRBD1. CDR1 is MNHNY and CDR2 is SVGAGI in the germline V gene (reference sequence). Losses at the gene ends were 7 bases for V and 7 bases for J; bases not matched to a gene: 7. This CDR3 spans 12 amino acids. The CDR3 sequence is CASMTGLGEQYF. As DNA, the CDR3 is TGTGCCAGCATGACAGGGCTTGGTGAGCAGTACTTC.

The V and J genes are TRBV2 and TRBJ2-7; perhaps TRBD1 as D (5 bases). CDR1 and CDR2 from the germline V gene are SNHLY and FYNNEI. This CDR3 is 12 amino acids long. Deletions cut 2 bases from V and 4 bases from J, with 6 bases between. The CDR3 here is CASSEKGYEQYF. The DNA of the CDR3 is TGTGCCAGCAGTGAAAAGGGGTACGAGCAGTACTTC.

J is TRBJ1-5 and V is TRBV4-1; D unclear. The germline V and J ends were trimmed by 0 bases and 8 bases, with 11 bases remaining between them. The CDR3 runs to 14 residues. Germline CDR1 reads MGHRA; CDR2 reads YSYEKL. The CDR3: CASSQDPIAKPQHF. The CDR3 DNA reads TGCGCCAGCAGCCAAGACCCCATCGCGAAGCCCCAGCATTTT.

The rearrangement links TRBV11-2 to TRBJ2-1, with unresolved D. With 0 bases removed from V and 12 bases from J, the gap between germline ends came to 12 bases. CDR3 size: 13 residues. In germline, CDR1 is SGHAT, CDR2 FQNNGV. The DNA for the CDR3 is TGTGCCAGCAGCTTAGATCCCAGGTGGGGGCAGTTCTTC. Protein: CASSLDPRWGQFF.

The V call is TRBV11-2, the J call TRBJ2-7; no reliable D call. The V gene lost 2 bases and the J gene lost 0 bases, with 5 bases spanning the gap. CDR3 length: 13 residues. Germline V lookup: CDR1 SGHAT, CDR2 FQNNGV. CDR3 amino acids: CASSLSDSYEQYF. The CDR3, as DNA: TGTGCCAGCAGCTTATCGGACTCCTACGAGCAGTACTTC.

The rearrangement uses TRBV5-1 and TRBJ1-2; 7 bases are a match to TRBD1. This CDR3 contains 18 residues. Germline values: CDR1 SGHRS, CDR2 YFSETQ. J gave up 3 bases and V 0 bases, and 14 bases lay outside the gene matches. In nucleotides, the CDR3 is TGCGCCAGCAGCTTGGCCCTTAACCGCAGGGGGTCTGACTATGGCTACACCTTC. Encoded protein: CASSLALNRRGSDYGYTF.

The rearrangement uses TRBV10-3 and TRBJ2-3, with unresolved D. Germline V gives CDR1 ENHRY, CDR2 SYGVKD. V lost 8 bases to trimming and J lost 1 base, with 7 bases between them. The CDR3 consists of 12 residues. The DNA of the CDR3 is TGTGCCATCGCGTCAGGCACAGATACGCAGTATTTT. Its protein is CAIASGTDTQYF.

The chain joins TRBV5-1 to TRBJ2-7; 7 bases fit TRBD1. This CDR3 has 14 residues. Germline V gene lookup returns CDR1 SGHRS and CDR2 YFSETQ. Trimming cost V 0 bases and J 3 bases; bases outside gene matches: 3. The CDR3 DNA follows: TGCGCCAGCAGCTTGGTAGCAGGGGGCTACGAGCAGTACTTC. Protein sequence: CASSLVAGGYEQYF.

V gene TRBV14 combines with J gene TRBJ1-1; possible D gene TRBD1, 6 bases. CDR1 and CDR2 (germline): SGHDN, FVKESK. The CDR3 is made up of 13 amino acids. V lost 0 bases, J lost 7 bases, and 9 bases lay in between. CDR3 sequence (DNA): TGTGCCAGCAGCCAAGAAACAGGGTTTGAAGCTTTCTTT. It encodes CASSQETGFEAFF.

The chain couples TRBV18 to TRBJ2-5, with TRBD2 as a possible D gene (5 bases). The germline V gene encodes CDR1 KGHSH and CDR2 LQKENI. V lost 4 bases and J 5 bases, leaving 14 bases between the germline ends. This CDR3 region has 14 residues. The CDR3 sequence: CASSQEVGSETQYF. DNA for the CDR3: TGTGCCAGCTCACAGGAGGTGGGGAGCGAGACCCAGTACTTC. The full variable domain, with the rest looked up from reference TRBV18 and TRBJ2-5, is NAGVMQNPRHLVRRRGQEARLRCSPMKGHSHVYWYRQLPEEGLKFMVYLQKENIIDESGMPKERFSAEFPKEGPSILRIQQVVRGDSAAYFCASSQEVGSETQYFGPGTRLLVL.